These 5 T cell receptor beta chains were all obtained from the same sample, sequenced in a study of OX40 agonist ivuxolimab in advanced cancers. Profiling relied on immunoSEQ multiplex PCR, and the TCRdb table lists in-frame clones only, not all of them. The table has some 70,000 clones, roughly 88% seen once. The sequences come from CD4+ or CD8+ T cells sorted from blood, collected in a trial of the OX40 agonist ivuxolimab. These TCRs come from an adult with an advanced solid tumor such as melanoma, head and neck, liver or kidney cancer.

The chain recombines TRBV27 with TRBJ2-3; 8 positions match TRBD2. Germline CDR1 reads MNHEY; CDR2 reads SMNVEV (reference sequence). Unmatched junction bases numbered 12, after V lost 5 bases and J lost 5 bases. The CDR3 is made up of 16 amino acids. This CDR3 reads CASSLSGGLGKDTQYF. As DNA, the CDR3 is TGTGCCAGCAGTCTAAGCGGGGGCCTGGGGAAAGATACGCAGTATTTT.

The CDR3 protein is CASIVGRGRTYEQFF. DNA for the CDR3: TGTGCCAGCATCGTCGGTAGGGGGCGCACCTATGAGCAGTTCTTC. V is TRBV7-2 and J is TRBJ2-1, with TRBD1 matching over 7 bases. The CDR3 is 15 residues long. Per germline, CDR1 SGHTA and CDR2 FQGNSA. The V and J ends lost 7 bases and 8 bases, in that order; junction bases with no gene match: 14.

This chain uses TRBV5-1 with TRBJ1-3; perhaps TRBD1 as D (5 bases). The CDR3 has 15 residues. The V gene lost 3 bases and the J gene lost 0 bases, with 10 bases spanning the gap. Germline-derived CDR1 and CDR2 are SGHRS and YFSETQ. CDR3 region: CASSSGDSSGNTIYF. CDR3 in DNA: TGCGCCAGCAGCTCCGGCGACAGCTCTGGAAACACCATATATTTT.

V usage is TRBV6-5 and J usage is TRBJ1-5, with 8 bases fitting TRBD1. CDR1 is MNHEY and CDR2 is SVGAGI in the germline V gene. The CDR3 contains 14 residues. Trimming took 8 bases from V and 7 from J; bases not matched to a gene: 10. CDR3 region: CASGPDRERQPQHF. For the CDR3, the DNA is TGTGCCAGCGGCCCGGACAGGGAGCGACAGCCCCAGCATTTT.

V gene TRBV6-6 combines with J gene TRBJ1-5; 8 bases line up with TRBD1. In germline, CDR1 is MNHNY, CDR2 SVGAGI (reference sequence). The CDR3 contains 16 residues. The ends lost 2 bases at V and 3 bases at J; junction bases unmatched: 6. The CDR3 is CASSYGQGLPNQPQHF. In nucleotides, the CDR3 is TGTGCCAGCAGTTACGGACAGGGCCTTCCCAATCAGCCCCAGCATTTT.